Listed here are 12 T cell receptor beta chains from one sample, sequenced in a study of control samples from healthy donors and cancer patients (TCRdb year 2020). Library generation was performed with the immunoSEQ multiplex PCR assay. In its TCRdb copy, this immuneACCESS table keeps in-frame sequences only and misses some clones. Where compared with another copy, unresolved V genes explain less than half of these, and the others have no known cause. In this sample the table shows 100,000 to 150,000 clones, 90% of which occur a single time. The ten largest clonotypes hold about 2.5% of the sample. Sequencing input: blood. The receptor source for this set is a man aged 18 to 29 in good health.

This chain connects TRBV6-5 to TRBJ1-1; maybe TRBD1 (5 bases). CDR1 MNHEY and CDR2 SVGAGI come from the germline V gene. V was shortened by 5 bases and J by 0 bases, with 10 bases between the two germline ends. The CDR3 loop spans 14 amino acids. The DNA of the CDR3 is TGTGCCAGCAGTCGGGACCCCATGAACACTGAAGCTTTCTTT. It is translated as CASSRDPMNTEAFF.

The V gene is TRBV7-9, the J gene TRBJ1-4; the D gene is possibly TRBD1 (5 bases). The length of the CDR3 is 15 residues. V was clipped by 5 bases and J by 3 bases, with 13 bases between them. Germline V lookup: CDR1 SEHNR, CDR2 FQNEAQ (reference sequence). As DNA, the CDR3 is TGTGCCAGCAGCCCCGACAGAGGCCCTAATGAAAAACTGTTTTTT. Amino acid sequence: CASSPDRGPNEKLFF.

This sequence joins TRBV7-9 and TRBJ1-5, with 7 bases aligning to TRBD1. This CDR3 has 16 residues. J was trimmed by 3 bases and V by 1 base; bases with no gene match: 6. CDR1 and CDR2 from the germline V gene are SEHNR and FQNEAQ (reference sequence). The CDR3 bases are TGTGCCAGCAGCTTAGATGGAGGGGGCGACAATCAGCCCCAGCATTTT. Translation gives CASSLDGGGDNQPQHF. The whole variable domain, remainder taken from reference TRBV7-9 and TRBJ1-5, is DTGVSQNPRHKITKRGQNVTFRCDPISEHNRLYWYRQTLGQGPEFLTYFQNEAQLEKSRLLSDRFSAERPKGSFSTLEIQRTEQGDSAMYLCASSLDGGGDNQPQHFGDGTRLSIL.

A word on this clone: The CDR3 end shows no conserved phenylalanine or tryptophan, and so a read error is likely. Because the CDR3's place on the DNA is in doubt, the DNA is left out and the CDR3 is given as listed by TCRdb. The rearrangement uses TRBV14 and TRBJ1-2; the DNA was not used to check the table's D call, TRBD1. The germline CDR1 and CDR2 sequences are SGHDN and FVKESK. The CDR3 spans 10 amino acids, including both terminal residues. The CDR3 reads CASSPPGTGV.

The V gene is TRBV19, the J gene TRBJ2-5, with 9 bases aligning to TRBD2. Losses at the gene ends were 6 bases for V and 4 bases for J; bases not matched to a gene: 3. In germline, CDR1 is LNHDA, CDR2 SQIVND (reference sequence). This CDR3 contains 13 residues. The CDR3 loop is CASSAGGRETQYF. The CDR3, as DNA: TGTGCCAGTAGCGCGGGGGGGCGAGAGACCCAGTACTTC.

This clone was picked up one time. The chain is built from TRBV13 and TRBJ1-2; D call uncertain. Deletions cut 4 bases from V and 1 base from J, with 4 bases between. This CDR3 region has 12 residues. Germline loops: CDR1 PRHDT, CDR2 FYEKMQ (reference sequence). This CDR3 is CASSSLNYGYTF. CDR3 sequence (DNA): TGTGCCAGCAGCTCCCTTAACTATGGCTACACCTTC. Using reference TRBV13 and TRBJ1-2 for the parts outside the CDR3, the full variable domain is AAGVIQSPRHLIKEKRETATLKCYPIPRHDTVYWYQQGPGQDPQFLISFYEKMQSDKGSIPDRFSAQQFSDYHSELNMSSLELGDSALYFCASSSLNYGYTFGSGTRLTVV.

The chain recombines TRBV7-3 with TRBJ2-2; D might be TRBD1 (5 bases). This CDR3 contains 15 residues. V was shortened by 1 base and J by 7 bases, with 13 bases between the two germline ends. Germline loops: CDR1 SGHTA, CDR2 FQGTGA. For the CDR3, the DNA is TGTGCCAGCAGCTTAAGGGTGGGGCGTGGCGGGGAGCTGTTTTTT. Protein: CASSLRVGRGGELFF.

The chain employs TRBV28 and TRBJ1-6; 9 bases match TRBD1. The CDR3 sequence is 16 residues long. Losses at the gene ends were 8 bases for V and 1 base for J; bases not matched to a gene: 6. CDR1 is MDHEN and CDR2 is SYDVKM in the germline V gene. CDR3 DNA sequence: TGTGCCAGCGGCTCACAGGGGGCATCCTATAATTCACCCCTCCACTTT. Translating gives CASGSQGASYNSPLHF.

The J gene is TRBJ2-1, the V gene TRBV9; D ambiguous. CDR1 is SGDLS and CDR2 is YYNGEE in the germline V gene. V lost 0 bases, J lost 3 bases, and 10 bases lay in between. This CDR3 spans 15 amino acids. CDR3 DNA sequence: TGTGCCAGCAGCGTAGCTGGTCGAGGCTACAATGAGCAGTTCTTC. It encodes CASSVAGRGYNEQFF.

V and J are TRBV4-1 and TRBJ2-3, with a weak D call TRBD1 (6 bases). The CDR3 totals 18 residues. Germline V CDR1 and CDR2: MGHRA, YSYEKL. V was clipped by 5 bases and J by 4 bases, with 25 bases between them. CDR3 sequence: CASSFLPRDPSGADTQYF. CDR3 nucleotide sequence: TGCGCCAGCAGCTTTCTCCCTCGGGACCCCTCAGGGGCAGATACGCAGTATTTT.

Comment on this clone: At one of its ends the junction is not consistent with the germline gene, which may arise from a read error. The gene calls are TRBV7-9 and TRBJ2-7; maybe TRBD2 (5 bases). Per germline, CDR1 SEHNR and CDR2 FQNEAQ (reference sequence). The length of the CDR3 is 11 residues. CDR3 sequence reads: CASSLMEALVF. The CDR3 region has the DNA TGTGCCAGCAGCTTAATGGAGGCCCTAGTCTTC.

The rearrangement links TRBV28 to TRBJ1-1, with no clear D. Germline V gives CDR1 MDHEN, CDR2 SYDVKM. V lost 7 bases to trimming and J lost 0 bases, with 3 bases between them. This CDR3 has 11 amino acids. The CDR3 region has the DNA TGTGCCAGCACCATGAACACTGAAGCTTTCTTT. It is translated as CASTMNTEAFF.